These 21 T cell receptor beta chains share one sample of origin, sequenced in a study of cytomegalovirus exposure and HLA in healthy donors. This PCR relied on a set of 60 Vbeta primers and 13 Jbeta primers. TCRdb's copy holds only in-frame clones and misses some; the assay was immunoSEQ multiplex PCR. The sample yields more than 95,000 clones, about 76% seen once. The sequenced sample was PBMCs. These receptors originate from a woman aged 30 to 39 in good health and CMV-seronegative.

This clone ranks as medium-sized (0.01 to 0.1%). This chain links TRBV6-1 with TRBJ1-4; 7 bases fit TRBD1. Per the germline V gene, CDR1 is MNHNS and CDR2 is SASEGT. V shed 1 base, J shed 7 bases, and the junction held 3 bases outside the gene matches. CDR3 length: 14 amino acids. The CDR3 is CASSEGTGFEKLFF. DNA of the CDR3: TGTGCCAGCAGTGAAGGGACAGGTTTTGAAAAACTGTTTTTT.

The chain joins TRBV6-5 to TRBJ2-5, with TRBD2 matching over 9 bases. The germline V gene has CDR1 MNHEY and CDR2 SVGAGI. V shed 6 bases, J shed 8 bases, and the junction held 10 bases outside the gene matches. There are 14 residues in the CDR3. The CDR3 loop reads CASSSTAGTSTQYF. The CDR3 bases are TGTGCCAGCAGCTCGACCGCCGGGACTAGCACCCAGTACTTC.

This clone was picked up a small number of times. This CDR3 reads CASSLEGVSYNEQFF. The DNA for the CDR3 is TGTGCCAGCAGTTTAGAGGGGGTCTCCTACAATGAGCAGTTCTTC. J is TRBJ2-1 and V is TRBV28; D perhaps matches TRBD1 (6 bases). CDR1 and CDR2 (germline): MDHEN, SYDVKM. V was clipped by 2 bases and J by 0 bases, with 8 bases between them. CDR3 length: 15 residues.

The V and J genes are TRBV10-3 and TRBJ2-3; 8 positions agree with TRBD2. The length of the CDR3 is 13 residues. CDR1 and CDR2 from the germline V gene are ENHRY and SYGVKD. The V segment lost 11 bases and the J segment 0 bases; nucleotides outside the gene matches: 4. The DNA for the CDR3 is TGTGCCGCCCAGCGGGAGAGCACAGATACGCAGTATTTT. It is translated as CAAQRESTDTQYF.

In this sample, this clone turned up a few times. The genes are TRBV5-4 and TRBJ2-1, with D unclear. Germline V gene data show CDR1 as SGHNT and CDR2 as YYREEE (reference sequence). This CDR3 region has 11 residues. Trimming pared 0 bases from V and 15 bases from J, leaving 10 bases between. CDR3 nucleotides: TGTGCCAGCAGCTTGGGACCTAGAGCGTTCTTC. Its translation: CASSLGPRAFF.

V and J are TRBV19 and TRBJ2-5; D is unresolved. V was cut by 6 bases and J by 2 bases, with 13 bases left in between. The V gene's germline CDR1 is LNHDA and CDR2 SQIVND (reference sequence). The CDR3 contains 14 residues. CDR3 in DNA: TGTGCCAGTAGCATCCAATCAGGTCAAGAGACCCAGTACTTC. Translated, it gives CASSIQSGQETQYF.

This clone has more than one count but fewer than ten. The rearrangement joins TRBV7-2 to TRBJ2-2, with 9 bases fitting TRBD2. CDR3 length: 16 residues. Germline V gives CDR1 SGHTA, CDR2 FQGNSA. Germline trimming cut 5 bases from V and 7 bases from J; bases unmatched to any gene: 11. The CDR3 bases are TGTGCCAGCAGCAAATCTAGCGGGGAAGAGGGCGGGGAGCTGTTTTTT. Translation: CASSKSSGEEGGELFF.

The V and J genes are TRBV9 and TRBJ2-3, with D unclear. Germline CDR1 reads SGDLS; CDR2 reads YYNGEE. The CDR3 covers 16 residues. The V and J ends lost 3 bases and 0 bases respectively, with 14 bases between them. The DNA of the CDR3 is TGTGCCAGCAGCGAAAGAGGAAAGACTAGCACAGATACGCAGTATTTT. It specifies CASSERGKTSTDTQYF.

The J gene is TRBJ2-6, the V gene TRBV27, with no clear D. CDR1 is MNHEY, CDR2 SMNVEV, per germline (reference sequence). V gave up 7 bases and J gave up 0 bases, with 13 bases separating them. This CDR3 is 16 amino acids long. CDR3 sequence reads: CASNPSGFSGANVLTF. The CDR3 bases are TGTGCCAGCAACCCCTCCGGGTTCTCTGGGGCCAACGTCCTGACTTTC.

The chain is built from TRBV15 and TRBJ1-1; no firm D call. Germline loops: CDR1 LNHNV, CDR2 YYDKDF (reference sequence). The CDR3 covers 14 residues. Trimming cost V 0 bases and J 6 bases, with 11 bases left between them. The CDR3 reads CATSRDYGRAEAFF. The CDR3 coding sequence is TGTGCCACCAGCAGAGATTACGGGCGGGCTGAAGCTTTCTTT.

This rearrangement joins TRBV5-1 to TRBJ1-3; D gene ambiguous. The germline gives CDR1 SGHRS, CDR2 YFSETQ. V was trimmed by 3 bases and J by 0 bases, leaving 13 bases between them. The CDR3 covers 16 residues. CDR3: CASSSRELSSGNTIYF. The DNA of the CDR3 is TGCGCCAGCAGCTCCCGGGAACTTAGCTCTGGAAACACCATATATTTT.

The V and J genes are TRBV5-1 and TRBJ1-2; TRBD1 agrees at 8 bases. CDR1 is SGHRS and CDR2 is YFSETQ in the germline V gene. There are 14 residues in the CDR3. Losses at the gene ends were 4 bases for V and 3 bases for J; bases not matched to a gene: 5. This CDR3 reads CASSPGTGDYGYTF. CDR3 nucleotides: TGCGCCAGCAGCCCCGGGACAGGAGACTATGGCTACACCTTC.

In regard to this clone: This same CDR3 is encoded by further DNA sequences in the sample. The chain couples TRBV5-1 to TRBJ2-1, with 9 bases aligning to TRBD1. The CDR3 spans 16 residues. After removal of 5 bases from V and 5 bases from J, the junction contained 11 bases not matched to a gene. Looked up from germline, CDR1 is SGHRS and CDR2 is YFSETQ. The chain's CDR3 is CASRSTGGIVNNEQFF. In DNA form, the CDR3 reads TGCGCCAGCAGGTCGACAGGGGGTATAGTCAACAATGAGCAGTTCTTC.

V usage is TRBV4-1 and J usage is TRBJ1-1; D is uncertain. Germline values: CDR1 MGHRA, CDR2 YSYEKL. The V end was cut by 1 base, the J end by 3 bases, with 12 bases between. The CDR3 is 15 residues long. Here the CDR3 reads CASSQGSDGDTEAFF. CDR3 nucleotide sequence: TGCGCCAGCAGCCAAGGTTCGGACGGGGACACTGAAGCTTTCTTT.

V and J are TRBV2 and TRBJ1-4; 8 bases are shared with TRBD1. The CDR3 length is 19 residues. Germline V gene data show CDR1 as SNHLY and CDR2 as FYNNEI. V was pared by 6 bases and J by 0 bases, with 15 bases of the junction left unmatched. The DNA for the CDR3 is TGTGCCAGCAGGACACGAAGGGGACAGGACCTACCAACTAATGAAAAACTGTTTTTT. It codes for CASRTRRGQDLPTNEKLFF.

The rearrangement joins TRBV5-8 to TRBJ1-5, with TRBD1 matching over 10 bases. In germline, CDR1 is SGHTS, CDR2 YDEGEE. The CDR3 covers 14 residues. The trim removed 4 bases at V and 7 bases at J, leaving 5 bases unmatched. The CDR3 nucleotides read TGTGCCAGCAGCCCCGGACAGGGGGGACAGCCCCAGCATTTT. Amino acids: CASSPGQGGQPQHF. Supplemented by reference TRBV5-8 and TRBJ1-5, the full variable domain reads EAGVTQSPTHLIKTRGQQATLRCSPISGHTSVYWYQQALGLGLQFLLWYDEGEERNRGNFPPRFSGRQFPNYSSELNVNALELEDSALYLCASSPGQGGQPQHFGDGTRLSIL.

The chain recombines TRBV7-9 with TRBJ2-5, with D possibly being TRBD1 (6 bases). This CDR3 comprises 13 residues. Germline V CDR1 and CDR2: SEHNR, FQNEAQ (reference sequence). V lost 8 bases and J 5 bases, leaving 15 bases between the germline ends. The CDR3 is CASSGRGKETQYF. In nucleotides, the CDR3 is TGTGCCAGCTCGGGCAGGGGTAAGGAGACCCAGTACTTC.

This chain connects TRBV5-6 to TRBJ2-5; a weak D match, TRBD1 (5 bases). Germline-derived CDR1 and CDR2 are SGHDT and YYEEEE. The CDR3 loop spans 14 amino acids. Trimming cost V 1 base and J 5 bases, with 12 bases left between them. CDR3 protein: CASSLIGAEETQYF. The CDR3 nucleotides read TGTGCCAGCAGCTTGATTGGGGCTGAGGAGACCCAGTACTTC. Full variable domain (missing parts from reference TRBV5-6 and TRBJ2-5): DAGVTQSPTHLIKTRGQQVTLRCSPKSGHDTVSWYQQALGQGPQFIFQYYEEEERQRGNFPDRFSGHQFPNYSSELNVNALLLGDSALYLCASSLIGAEETQYFGPGTRLLVL.

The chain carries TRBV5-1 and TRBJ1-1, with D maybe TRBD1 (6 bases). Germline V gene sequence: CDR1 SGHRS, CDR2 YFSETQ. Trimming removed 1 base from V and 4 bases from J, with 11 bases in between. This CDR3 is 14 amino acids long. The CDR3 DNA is TGCGCCAGCAGCTTGACCCGAGGGGGCACTGAAGCTTTCTTT. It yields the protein CASSLTRGGTEAFF.

The CDR3 DNA sequence: TGTGCCAGCAGTCCCCCCGGGTTTGGCTCCTACGAGCAGTACTTC. It translates to CASSPPGFGSYEQYF. The J gene is TRBJ2-7, the V gene TRBV6-5; D remains ambiguous. Germline V gene sequence: CDR1 MNHEY, CDR2 SVGAGI. CDR3 size: 15 residues. V dropped 5 bases and J dropped 0 bases, with 14 bases sitting between them.

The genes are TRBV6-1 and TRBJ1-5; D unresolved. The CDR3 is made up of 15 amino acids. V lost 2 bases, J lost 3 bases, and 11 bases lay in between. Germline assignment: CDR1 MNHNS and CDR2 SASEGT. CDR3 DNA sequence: TGTGCCAGCAGTGAAATTGGGCAGGACAATCAGCCCCAGCATTTT. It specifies CASSEIGQDNQPQHF.